Here is one TCR beta chain with its context. Its matching antigen is unknown. The sample is drawn from a study of blood T cells in healthy people across ages. The CDR3 is 12 residues long. Germline V lookup: CDR1 LNHNV, CDR2 YYDKDF (reference sequence). The V gene lost 8 bases and the J gene lost 4 bases, with 8 bases spanning the gap. Each individual donor underwent a draw of roughly 10 milliliters of peripheral blood. Together with a sample-barcoded 5' primer, a J-beta primer mix was included in a second PCR lasting about 7 to 12 cycles. Via MiXCR, TCRdb re-called the 5' RACE reads, giving one row per CDR3 protein. The sample lists 1.5 million to 2 million distinct CDR3 sequences, roughly 27% occurring once. Broader study findings: Bulk PBMC profiling left naive and antigen-experienced comparisons inconclusive. No one knew whether donors had CMV, which possibly confounded expanded clonotype changes.

The gene calls are TRBV15 and TRBJ1-4; D gene unclear. Sample: blood. The sequence was obtained from a woman between 25 and 40 years old in good health. The CDR3 bases are TGTGCCACCGCGGGGAATAATGAAAAACTGTTTTTT. Translated, it gives CATAGNNEKLFF.